The present entry profiles one TCR beta chain with its context. The antigen remains unidentified. CDR3 size: 15 residues. The germline V and J ends were trimmed by 8 bases and 5 bases, with 21 bases remaining between them. This record comes from a study of T cell repertoires in cytomegalovirus infection. One entry per CDR3 protein results from TCRdb running MiXCR on the reads. The sample lists about 890,000 distinct CDR3 sequences, less than 40% seen once, with around 15% in the top ten. Overall study findings and caveats: Frequencies of public TCR beta families were cumulated, and this identified carriers of CMV plus the relevant HLA.

The sample was cultured CD8+ T cells from PBMCs, taken from culture after CMV antigen stimulation. The V gene is TRBV12-3 or TRBV12-4, the J gene TRBJ2-5; possible D gene TRBD2, 6 bases. The origin of this receptor is a human donor in good health (CMV status not recorded). Some clones in this sample may be carry-over from other donors' samples. In nucleotides, the CDR3 is TGTGCCAGCGGAATCCGGGGGATCATTGGGGAGACCCAGTACTTC. Translating gives CASGIRGIIGETQYF.